This T cell receptor (beta chain) stems from a study of Tregs in tolerant kidney transplant recipients (dated by TCRdb to the late 2010s). Notes on the research overall: Before combined kidney and bone marrow transplantation, this study identified donor-specific regulatory T cells using TCRbeta sequencing and then followed those same cells after transplant. Several methods of expanding Tregs specific for an allogeneic donor were compared by TCRbeta repertoire sequencing in 3 healthy controls. Overall study outcomes, separate from this receptor: The most biologically relevant and donor-specific TCRbeta repertoire appeared to be identified by expanding Tregs with activated donor B cells. Because only a small number of patients were included, the study had limitations, and the results will need to be validated in larger populations as well as under other immunosuppression protocols. Biological reproducibility was not directly addressed, though technical replication error appeared minimal.

Unstimulated Tregs (CD4+CD25+CD127-), CD4+ non-Tregs (CD4+CD25-), CD4 and CD8 cells were FACS-sorted from thawed PBMCs. Blood from healthy controls was obtained either from healthy volunteers or as purchased buffy coats. Healthy control blood was processed to PBMCs by Ficoll density gradient and cryopreserved, and patient PBMCs were collected before and after transplant. At the junction V is shortened by 0 bases and J by 0 bases, with 12 bases in between. CDR1 is given as MGHRA and CDR2 as YSYEKL, both from the germline V gene. The CDR3 runs 17 amino acids, cysteine and phenylalanine included. Of all the DNA, just the CDR3 is kept, 51 bases in frame from base 1. Genomic DNA was extracted from sorted cells with the QIAGEN DNeasy Blood and Tissue Kit for TCRbeta CDR3 sequencing. Through immunoSEQ, high-throughput TCRbeta CDR3 sequencing was done commercially, including PCR amplification with internal controls and bias correction. The published analysis was carried out like this. Unique productive TCRbeta sequences were defined by CDR3 nucleotide sequence when primers matched and otherwise by CDR3 amino acid sequence together with Vbeta and Jbeta genes. To correct sorting error, sequences shared between sorted populations at a frequency ratio of 2:1 or less were removed; the rest were assigned to the higher population. A sequence counted as donor-reactive if, in CFSE-low cells, the sequence had a frequency of at least 0.01% and was expanded at least 5-fold compared with unstimulated cells. Repertoire divergence was quantified by Jensen-Shannon divergence using the top 100 TCRbeta sequences ranked by frequency. When a sample had multiple sequencing runs, each run was corrected for sorting error separately and the runs were then pooled. This is the immuneACCESS table as TCRdb keeps it, with only in-frame sequences that have V and J called. A part of the clones is gone; compared with another copy, unresolved V genes explain less than half, and the rest is unexplained. V and J calls and clone size are as listed in that table; D and trimming were resolved from the DNA. This sample lists around 120,000 clones; almost 95% were detected once. The ten largest make up nearly 0.6% of the sample.

Details on this clone: What this receptor recognizes is not known. No base quality information exists; no much larger clone differs at one position.

Sequencing input: CD4+ T cells from blood. This receptor chain uses TRBV4-1 and TRBJ1-3; the D gene is not confidently resolved. The receptor's source is a human donor in good health. The CDR3 sequence is CASSQDQSFHSGNTIYF. The DNA sequence is TGCGCCAGCAGCCAAGATCAGAGTTTTCACTCTGGAAACACCATATATTTT.